In its sample, the clone carrying this T cell receptor beta chain was seen a few times. Its cognate antigen is unknown. CDR1 is SNHLY, CDR2 FYNNEI, per germline. V dropped 7 bases and J dropped 1 base, with 10 bases sitting between them. The CDR3 extends over 13 amino acids. These data come from a study of T cell repertoires in cytomegalovirus infection. TCRdb reprocessed the reads via MiXCR and lists one record per CDR3 protein. The table records approximately 300,000 distinct CDR3 sequences, just under 30% of them present only once. The V call is TRBV2, the J call TRBJ1-1, with D uncertain. This sample comprised cultured PBMCs, obtained from culture after CMV antigen stimulation. This TCR was sampled from a human donor in good health (CMV status not recorded). Some clones in this sample may be carry-over from other donors' samples. The CDR3 nucleotides read TGTGCCAGCATTAGGGTCCCGAACACTGAAGCTTTCTTT. Translated: CASIRVPNTEAFF.